This T cell receptor (beta chain) was profiled in a study of cytomegalovirus exposure and HLA in healthy donors. Vbeta (60) and Jbeta (13) primers were used in the PCR. Produced via immunoSEQ multiplex PCR; TCRdb's table is partial and in-frame only. The table has about 130,000 clones, around 72% seen once; the top ten hold around 4.2%. Overall study results and limits: Trimming of TCR beta V- and J-genes showed a link, identified in a later analysis, to a missense DCLRE1C variant. Serostatus for CMV was the only available immune exposure information. Clonal expansion, a later analysis showed, was greater in HLA-associated TCR beta chains than in equally common others. Later, TCR association rates were found to vary by HLA locus, highest for DRB1 and lowest for HLA-C.

With respect to this clone: Antigen unknown.

Germline V CDR1 and CDR2: SGHVS, FNYEAQ. Trimming removed 1 base at V and 9 bases at J, with 19 bases between. The CDR3 length is 16 residues. Sequencing used PBMCs. This TCR was recovered from a man aged 50 or older in good health and CMV-seropositive. This chain joins TRBV7-6 and TRBJ2-1; TRBD2 might be the D (5 bases). The CDR3 DNA sequence: TGTGCCAGCAGCTTAGAACTAGTCGAAGTTCGCGGTGAGCAGTTCTTC. It yields the protein CASSLELVEVRGEQFF.